The entry below gives a single T cell receptor beta chain sequence along with its context. Use of 60 Vbeta and 13 Jbeta primers characterized the PCR. TCRdb's copy holds only in-frame clones and misses some; the assay was immunoSEQ multiplex PCR. The data hold fewer than 200,000 clones, with over 65% observed a single time. This sample was included in a study of cytomegalovirus exposure and HLA in healthy donors. The clonotype comes from a middle-aged woman in good health and CMV-seropositive. Sequencing was done on a sample of PBMCs.

CDR3 sequence (DNA): TGTGCCAGCAGTTTCCCGGGGAGCCTTGGGCAGTACTTC. Amino acid sequence: CASSFPGSLGQYF. This chain uses TRBV28 with TRBJ2-7, with D possibly TRBD2 on 5 matching bases. Germline V gene data show CDR1 as MDHEN and CDR2 as SYDVKM. CDR3 length: 13 amino acids. Deletions cut 3 bases from V and 9 bases from J, with 15 bases between.